A single sample gave rise to the 24 T cell receptor beta chains below, sequenced in a study of T cell responses to AZD1222 COVID-19 vaccine. Generated by immunoSEQ multiplex PCR, the TCRdb table keeps only in-frame clones and is missing some. This sample carries 150,000 or so clones, around 85% of them seen once, and the ten largest clones take about 8%. Sequenced material: peripheral blood, taken on day 0 of AZD1222 vaccination. All receptors derive from an adult in good health.

The CDR3 bases are TGCGCCAGCAGCCAGCAACAGGGGGATACGCAGTATTTT. Protein: CASSQQQGDTQYF. V is TRBV4-1 and J is TRBJ2-3; 7 bases are shared with TRBD1. CDR1 is MGHRA and CDR2 is YSYEKL in the germline V gene. After removal of 3 bases from V and 6 bases from J, the junction contained 3 bases not matched to a gene. This CDR3 contains 13 residues.

The rearrangement links TRBV3-1 (or the pseudogene TRBV3-2) to TRBJ1-1; D not resolved. The CDR3 has 14 amino acids. Trimming stripped 1 base from V and 1 base from J, with 7 bases between. Germline values: CDR1 LGHDT, CDR2 YNNKEL (reference sequence). CDR3 coding DNA: TGTGCCAGCAGCCAAGTCTGGGGGAACACTGAAGCTTTCTTT. Translated, it gives CASSQVWGNTEAFF.

The V call is TRBV7-8, the J call TRBJ1-3; no firm D call. Trimming pared 0 bases from V and 4 bases from J, leaving 16 bases between. The CDR3 spans 17 residues. Germline V CDR1 and CDR2: SGHVS, FQNEAQ. The CDR3 reads CASSLAVEGPAGNTIYF. DNA for the CDR3: TGTGCCAGCAGCTTAGCGGTTGAGGGCCCAGCGGGAAACACCATATATTTT.

The chain carries TRBV18 and TRBJ2-1; D gene unclear. V lost 1 base and J 1 base, leaving 8 bases between the germline ends. CDR3 size: 15 residues. CDR1 and CDR2 from the germline V gene are KGHSH and LQKENI. The CDR3 region is CASSPLSDSYNEQFF. CDR3 nucleotides: TGTGCCAGCTCACCACTCTCGGATTCCTACAATGAGCAGTTCTTC.

This clone has just one count. The V gene is TRBV6-1, the J gene TRBJ1-2; D possibly corresponds to TRBD1 (6 bases). This CDR3 has 14 residues. The germline CDR1 and CDR2 sequences are MNHNS and SASEGT. Deletions cut 1 base from V and 8 bases from J, with 14 bases between. This CDR3 is CASSEVGAGVGYTF. DNA for the CDR3: TGTGCCAGCAGTGAAGTGGGGGCAGGGGTAGGCTACACCTTC.

This chain joins TRBV6-6 and TRBJ1-1; D uncertain. The germline V gene has CDR1 MNHNY and CDR2 SVGAGI (reference sequence). CDR3 length: 13 residues. V gave up 8 bases and J gave up 4 bases, with 14 bases separating them. The CDR3, as DNA: TGTGCCAGCCATCAGAGCCCGAGCACTGAAGCTTTCTTT. Protein: CASHQSPSTEAFF.

The chain employs TRBV18 and TRBJ2-3; 7 nucleotides match TRBD2. CDR1 is KGHSH, CDR2 LQKENI, per germline. The CDR3 runs to 15 residues. V lost 1 base to trimming and J lost 2 bases; unmatched junction nucleotides: 3. CDR3 nucleotide sequence: TGTGCCAGCTCACCACAGCTAGCGGACACAGATACGCAGTATTTT. Protein: CASSPQLADTDTQYF.

The chain recombines TRBV19 with TRBJ1-1; the match to TRBD1 covers 10 bases. The CDR3 has 14 residues. The germline V gene encodes CDR1 LNHDA and CDR2 SQIVND (reference sequence). Germline trimming cut 8 bases from V and 4 bases from J; bases unmatched to any gene: 7. This chain's CDR3 is CASADRGLGTEAFF. The DNA of the CDR3 is TGTGCCAGTGCTGACAGGGGGCTAGGCACTGAAGCTTTCTTT. Variable domain in full (rest from reference TRBV19 and TRBJ1-1): DGGITQSPKYLFRKEGQNVTLSCEQNLNHDAMYWYRQDPGQGLRLIYYSQIVNDFQKGDIAEGYSVSREKKESFPLTVTSAQKNPTAFYLCASADRGLGTEAFFGQGTRLTVV.

The chain combines TRBV30 with TRBJ1-6; TRBD1 aligns across 8 bases. This CDR3 has 12 amino acids. Germline V gene sequence: CDR1 GTSNPN, CDR2 SVGIG (reference sequence). V lost 8 bases, J lost 13 bases, and 10 bases stayed unmatched. Here the CDR3 reads CARDRRGLPLHF. The CDR3 nucleotides are TGTGCCCGGGACAGGCGCGGGCTTCCCCTCCACTTT.

The rearrangement joins TRBV7-2 to TRBJ2-3, with 11 bases lining up with TRBD2. V shed 5 bases and J 4 bases; nucleotides not matched to a gene: 5. Germline CDR1 is SGHTA and CDR2 is FQGNSA. The CDR3 is 15 residues long. DNA for the CDR3: TGTGCCAGCAGCCTTAGCGGGGGGGCGGCAGATACGCAGTATTTT. As protein: CASSLSGGAADTQYF. Together with reference TRBV7-2 and TRBJ2-3, the CDR3 gives the full variable domain: GAGVSQSPSNKVTEKGKDVELRCDPISGHTALYWYRQSLGQGLEFLIYFQGNSAPDKSGLPSDRFSAERTGGSVSTLTIQRTQQEDSAVYLCASSLSGGAADTQYFGPGTRLTVL.

This rearrangement joins TRBV24-1 to TRBJ2-1; possibly TRBD1 for D (5 bases). This CDR3 is built from 16 residues. Germline V gene data show CDR1 as KGHDR and CDR2 as SFDVKD. V was pared by 4 bases and J by 0 bases, with 12 bases between. CDR3 residues: CATSDPTGASYNEQFF. In DNA, the CDR3 is TGTGCCACCAGTGACCCAACTGGGGCCTCCTACAATGAGCAGTTCTTC.

The chain is built from TRBV6-5 and TRBJ1-1, with 8 bases matching TRBD1. The trim removed 5 bases at V and 4 bases at J, leaving 9 bases unmatched. The CDR3 extends over 15 amino acids. Per germline, CDR1 MNHEY and CDR2 SVGAGI. In nucleotides, the CDR3 is TGTGCCAGCAGTCCCCAAGGAACAGGGGGCACTGAAGCTTTCTTT. This codes for CASSPQGTGGTEAFF.

Only a few counts were recorded for this clone. The rearrangement uses TRBV18 and TRBJ2-2; 13 nucleotides align to TRBD2. Germline CDR1 is KGHSH and CDR2 is LQKENI. The CDR3 is 16 amino acids. With 3 bases clipped from V and 7 bases from J, the junction kept 5 bases outside the gene matches. The CDR3 DNA follows: TGTGCCAGCTCACCTGCGGGACTAGCGGGAATCGGGGAGCTGTTTTTT. As protein: CASSPAGLAGIGELFF. Drawing the rest from reference TRBV18 and TRBJ2-2, the complete variable domain is NAGVMQNPRHLVRRRGQEARLRCSPMKGHSHVYWYRQLPEEGLKFMVYLQKENIIDESGMPKERFSAEFPKEGPSILRIQQVVRGDSAAYFCASSPAGLAGIGELFFGEGSRLTVL.

The chain recombines TRBV29-1 with TRBJ1-2; 8 positions agree with TRBD1. With V trimmed by 2 bases and J by 4 bases, 6 bases remained unmatched. The CDR3 covers 14 residues. Germline V gives CDR1 SQVTM, CDR2 ANQGSEA. The CDR3 DNA sequence: TGCAGCGTTGAACGACAGGGGCGAAGCTATGGCTACACCTTC. This gives the protein CSVERQGRSYGYTF.

The genes are TRBV10-3 and TRBJ1-6, with 10 bases that match TRBD1. V lost 0 bases and J lost 10; bases outside the gene matches: 6. The germline V gene has CDR1 ENHRY and CDR2 SYGVKD. The CDR3 length is 16 residues. The CDR3 here is CAISESSGTGVSPLHF. In DNA form, the CDR3 reads TGTGCCATCAGTGAGTCCTCCGGGACAGGGGTCTCACCCCTCCACTTT.

The V call is TRBV11-3, the J call TRBJ1-2; maybe TRBD1 (5 bases). Per the germline V gene, CDR1 is SGHNT and CDR2 is YENEEA. The CDR3 extends over 17 amino acids. The germline V and J ends were trimmed by 0 bases and 3 bases, with 17 bases remaining between them. The CDR3 DNA reads as TGTGCCAGCAGCTTAGACAGCAGAGGGGTCGGGCACTATGGCTACACCTTC. This encodes CASSLDSRGVGHYGYTF.

The chain has TRBV7-6 and TRBJ2-7; TRBD2 aligns across 15 bases. V trimming: 5 bases; J trimming: 1 base; junction bases outside the gene matches: 6. The CDR3 has 17 residues. The germline CDR1 and CDR2 sequences are SGHVS and FNYEAQ. The CDR3 nucleotides are TGTGCCAGCAGCAAAGGGACTAGCGGGGGGCTTTCCTACGAGCAGTACTTC. Its translation: CASSKGTSGGLSYEQYF.

This chain uses TRBV7-9 with TRBJ2-6; D is undetermined. This CDR3 region has 15 residues. Per germline, CDR1 SEHNR and CDR2 FQNEAQ (reference sequence). V lost 2 bases and J lost 2, with 7 bases in between. The CDR3 DNA sequence: TGTGCCAGCAGCTTATACATAACTGGGGCCAACGTCCTGACTTTC. It translates to CASSLYITGANVLTF.

The gene calls are TRBV6-5 and TRBJ1-2; maybe TRBD1 (5 bases). In germline, CDR1 is MNHEY, CDR2 SVGAGI. The CDR3 spans 13 residues. Between the trimmed V and J ends, which lost 7 bases and 7 bases, there was a span of 16 bases. The CDR3 sequence is CASTTMTASGYTF. In nucleotides, the CDR3 is TGTGCCAGCACCACCATGACAGCGAGTGGCTACACCTTC.

V gene TRBV11-2 combines with J gene TRBJ2-5; D is uncertain. CDR3 length: 12 amino acids. Germline V gene data show CDR1 as SGHAT and CDR2 as FQNNGV. V lost 5 bases, J lost 5 bases, and 9 bases lay in between. In nucleotides, the CDR3 is TGTGCCAGCAGCGCCCCCGGCGAGACCCAGTACTTC. Residues: CASSAPGETQYF.

The chain combines TRBV9 with TRBJ1-3; D is unresolved. Trimming stripped 2 bases from V and 0 bases from J, with 6 bases between. Germline V lookup: CDR1 SGDLS, CDR2 YYNGEE. The CDR3 is 14 amino acids. The CDR3 region has the DNA TGTGCCAGCAGCGTGGCGATCTCTGGAAACACCATATATTTT. This codes for CASSVAISGNTIYF.

The CDR3 is CSGRQGSTDTQYF. Here the CDR3 DNA reads TGCAGCGGCCGACAGGGTAGCACAGATACGCAGTATTTT. The V and J genes are TRBV29-1 and TRBJ2-3; TRBD1 aligns across 7 bases. This CDR3 has 13 amino acids. Germline V gene lookup returns CDR1 SQVTM and CDR2 ANQGSEA. After removal of 7 bases from V and 0 bases from J, the junction contained 4 bases not matched to a gene.

The chain employs TRBV20-1 and TRBJ1-1; D uncertain. The V end was cut by 0 bases, the J end by 7 bases, with 6 bases between. The germline CDR1 and CDR2 sequences are DFQATT and SNEGSKA (reference sequence). This CDR3 is 11 amino acids long. The CDR3 DNA sequence: TGCAGTGCTAGAGAGTTTGATGAAGCTTTCTTT. Translation: CSAREFDEAFF.

V gene TRBV7-7 combines with J gene TRBJ1-5; no clear D gene. The CDR3 length is 15 residues. The V end lost 3 bases, the J end lost 3 bases, and 12 bases lay between the germline ends. In germline, CDR1 is SSHAT, CDR2 FNYEAQ (reference sequence). The CDR3 loop is CASSLLNSNNQPQHF. Written as DNA, the CDR3 is TGTGCCAGCAGCTTGTTGAACAGCAACAATCAGCCCCAGCATTTT.